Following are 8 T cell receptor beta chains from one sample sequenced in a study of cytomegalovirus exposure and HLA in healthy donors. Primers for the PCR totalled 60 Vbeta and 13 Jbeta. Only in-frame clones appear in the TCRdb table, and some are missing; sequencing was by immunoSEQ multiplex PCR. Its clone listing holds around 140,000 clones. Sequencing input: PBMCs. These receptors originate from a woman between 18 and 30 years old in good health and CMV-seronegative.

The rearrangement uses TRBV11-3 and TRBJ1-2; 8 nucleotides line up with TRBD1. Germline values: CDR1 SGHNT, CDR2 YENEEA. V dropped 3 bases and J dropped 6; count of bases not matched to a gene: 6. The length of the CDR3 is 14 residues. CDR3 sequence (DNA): TGTGCCAGCAGCTTGGGGACAGGCGGCGATGGCTACACCTTC. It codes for CASSLGTGGDGYTF.

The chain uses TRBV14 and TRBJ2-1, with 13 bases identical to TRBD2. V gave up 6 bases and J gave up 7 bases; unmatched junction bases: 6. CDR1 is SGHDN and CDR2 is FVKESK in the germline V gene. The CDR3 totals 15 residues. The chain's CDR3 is CASSDTSGRANEQFF. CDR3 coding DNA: TGTGCCAGCAGTGACACTAGCGGGAGGGCTAATGAGCAGTTCTTC.

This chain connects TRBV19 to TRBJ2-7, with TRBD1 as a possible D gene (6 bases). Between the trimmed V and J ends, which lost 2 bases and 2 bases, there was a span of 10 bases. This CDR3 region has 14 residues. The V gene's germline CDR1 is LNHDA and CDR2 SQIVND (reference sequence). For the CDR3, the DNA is TGTGCCAGTAGTATAAGGACAGTAGCCTACGAGCAGTACTTC. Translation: CASSIRTVAYEQYF.

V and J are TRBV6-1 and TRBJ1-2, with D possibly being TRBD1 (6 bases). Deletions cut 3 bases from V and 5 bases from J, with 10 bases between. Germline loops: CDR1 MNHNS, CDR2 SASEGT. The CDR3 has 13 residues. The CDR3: CASSEDRLYGYTF. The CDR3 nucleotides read TGTGCCAGCAGTGAGGACAGATTATATGGCTACACCTTC.

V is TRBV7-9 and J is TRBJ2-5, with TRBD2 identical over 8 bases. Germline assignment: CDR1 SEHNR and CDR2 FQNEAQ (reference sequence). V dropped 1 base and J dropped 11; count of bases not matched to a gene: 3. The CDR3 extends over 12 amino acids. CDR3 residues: CASSLGGTSQYF. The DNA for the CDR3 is TGTGCCAGCAGCTTAGGTGGGACTAGTCAGTACTTC.

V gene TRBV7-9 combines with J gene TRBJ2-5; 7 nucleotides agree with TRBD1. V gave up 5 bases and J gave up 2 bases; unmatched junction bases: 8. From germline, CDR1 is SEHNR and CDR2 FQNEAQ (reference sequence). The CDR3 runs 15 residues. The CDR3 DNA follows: TGTGCCAGCAGCCGAACCCGGGACAGACAAGAGACCCAGTACTTC. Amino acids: CASSRTRDRQETQYF.

The CDR3 here is CAWSAGTGTTDTQYF. In nucleotides, the CDR3 is TGTGCCTGGAGTGCCGGGACTGGGACTACAGATACGCAGTATTTT. V is TRBV30 and J is TRBJ2-3; tentative D call: TRBD2 (6 bases). This CDR3 spans 15 amino acids. CDR1 is GTSNPN and CDR2 is SVGIG in the germline V gene (reference sequence). V dropped 1 base and J dropped 3 bases, with 14 bases sitting between them.

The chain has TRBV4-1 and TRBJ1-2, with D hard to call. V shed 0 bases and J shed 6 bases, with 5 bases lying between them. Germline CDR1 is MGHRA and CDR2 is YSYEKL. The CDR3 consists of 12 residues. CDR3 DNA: TGCGCCAGCAGCCAAGATCTCCATGGCTACACCTTC. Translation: CASSQDLHGYTF.